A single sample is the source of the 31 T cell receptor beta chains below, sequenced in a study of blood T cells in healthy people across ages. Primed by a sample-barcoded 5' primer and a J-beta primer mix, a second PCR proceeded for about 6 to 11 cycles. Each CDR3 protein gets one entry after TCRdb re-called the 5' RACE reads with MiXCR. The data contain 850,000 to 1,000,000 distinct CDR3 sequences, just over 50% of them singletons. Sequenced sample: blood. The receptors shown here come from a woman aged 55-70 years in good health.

The CDR3 DNA reads TGTGCCATCAGGTCTGGCGGGCCCGGGAGCACAGATACGCAGTATTTT. This codes for CAIRSGGPGSTDTQYF. This chain links TRBV10-3 with TRBJ2-3, with D possibly being TRBD2 (5 bases). This CDR3 is built from 16 residues. Germline V CDR1 and CDR2: ENHRY, SYGVKD. Trimming removed 6 bases from V and 0 bases from J, with 16 bases in between.

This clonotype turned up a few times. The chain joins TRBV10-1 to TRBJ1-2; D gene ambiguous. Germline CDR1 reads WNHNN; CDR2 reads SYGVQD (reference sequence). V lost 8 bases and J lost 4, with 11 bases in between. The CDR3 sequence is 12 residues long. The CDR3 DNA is TGCGCCAGCGGGCGGTTCCTCTATGGCTACACCTTC. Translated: CASGRFLYGYTF.

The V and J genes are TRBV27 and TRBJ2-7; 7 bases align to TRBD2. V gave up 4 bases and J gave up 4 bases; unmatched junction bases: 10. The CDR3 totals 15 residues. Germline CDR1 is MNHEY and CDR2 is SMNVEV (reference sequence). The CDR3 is CASSWGGGTVYEQYF. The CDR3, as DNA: TGTGCCAGCAGTTGGGGGGGAGGGACTGTTTACGAGCAGTACTTC.

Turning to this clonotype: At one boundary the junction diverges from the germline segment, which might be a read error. This chain's CDR3 is CASSQDTGRRYTF. The CDR3 DNA follows: TGTGCCAGCAGCCAAGACACAGGGCGGCGCTACACCTTT. This chain connects TRBV14 to TRBJ1-2; weak D call: TRBD1 (6 bases). From germline, CDR1 is SGHDN and CDR2 FVKESK. CDR3 length: 13 amino acids.

In nucleotides, the CDR3 is TGCAGTGCTCCCAGCTACAATGAGCAGTTCTTC. The encoded protein is CSAPSYNEQFF. The chain employs TRBV20-1 and TRBJ2-1; D gene ambiguous. Trimming removed 5 bases from V and 3 bases from J, with 5 bases in between. Per the germline V gene, CDR1 is DFQATT and CDR2 is SNEGSKA (reference sequence). The CDR3 spans 11 residues.

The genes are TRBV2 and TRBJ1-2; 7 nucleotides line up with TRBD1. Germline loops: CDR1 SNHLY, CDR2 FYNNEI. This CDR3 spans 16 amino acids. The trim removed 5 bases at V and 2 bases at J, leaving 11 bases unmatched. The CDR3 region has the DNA TGTGCCAGCAGTTGGCAAGGGACAGAATACAACTATGGCTACACCTTC. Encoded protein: CASSWQGTEYNYGYTF.

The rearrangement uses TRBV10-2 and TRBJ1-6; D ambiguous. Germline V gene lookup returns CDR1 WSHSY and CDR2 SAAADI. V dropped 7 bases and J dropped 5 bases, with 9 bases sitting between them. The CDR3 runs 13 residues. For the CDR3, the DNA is TGCGCCAGCACGGACCGCAATAATTCACCCCTCCACTTT. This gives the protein CASTDRNNSPLHF.

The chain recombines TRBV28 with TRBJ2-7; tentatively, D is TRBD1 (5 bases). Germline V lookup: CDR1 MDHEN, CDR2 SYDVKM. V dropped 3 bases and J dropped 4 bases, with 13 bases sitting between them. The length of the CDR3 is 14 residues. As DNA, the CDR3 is TGTGCCAGCAGTTTCCCAGGGTCTGGATACGAGCAGTACTTC. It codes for CASSFPGSGYEQYF.

The CDR3: CASSQALGTSGTDTQYF. In DNA form, the CDR3 reads TGTGCCAGCAGCCAAGCCCTCGGGACTAGCGGGACAGATACGCAGTATTTT. This rearrangement joins TRBV3-1 to TRBJ2-3; 12 nucleotides agree with TRBD2. Per germline, CDR1 LGHDT and CDR2 YNNKEL (reference sequence). J gave up 3 bases and V 1 base, and 5 bases lay outside the gene matches. This CDR3 has 17 amino acids.

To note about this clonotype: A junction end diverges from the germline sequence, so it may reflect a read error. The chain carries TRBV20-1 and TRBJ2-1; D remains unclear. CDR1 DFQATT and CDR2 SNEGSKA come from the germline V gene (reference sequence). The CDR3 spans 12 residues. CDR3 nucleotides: TGCAGTGCTAGCACCCTCAACCATGAGGAGTTCTTC. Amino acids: CSASTLNHEEFF.

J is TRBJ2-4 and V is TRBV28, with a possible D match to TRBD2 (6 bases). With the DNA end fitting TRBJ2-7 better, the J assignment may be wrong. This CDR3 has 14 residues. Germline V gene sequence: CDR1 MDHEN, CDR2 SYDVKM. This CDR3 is CASSFMGAGYEQYF. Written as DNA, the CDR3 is TGTGCCAGCAGTTTTATGGGCGCGGGGTACGAGCAGTACTTC.

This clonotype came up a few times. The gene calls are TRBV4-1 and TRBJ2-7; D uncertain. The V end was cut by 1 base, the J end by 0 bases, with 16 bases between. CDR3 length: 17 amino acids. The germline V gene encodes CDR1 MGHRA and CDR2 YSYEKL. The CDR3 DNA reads TGCGCCAGCAGCCAAGTATGGGCAGAGCTAAGCTCCTACGAGCAGTACTTC. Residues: CASSQVWAELSSYEQYF.

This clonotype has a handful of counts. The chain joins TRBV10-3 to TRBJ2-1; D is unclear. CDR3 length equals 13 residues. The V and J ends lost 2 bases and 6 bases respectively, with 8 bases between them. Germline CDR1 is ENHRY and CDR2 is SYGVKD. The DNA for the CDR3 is TGTGCCATCAGTGAGATAGGCGGCAATGAGCAGTTCTTC. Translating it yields CAISEIGGNEQFF.

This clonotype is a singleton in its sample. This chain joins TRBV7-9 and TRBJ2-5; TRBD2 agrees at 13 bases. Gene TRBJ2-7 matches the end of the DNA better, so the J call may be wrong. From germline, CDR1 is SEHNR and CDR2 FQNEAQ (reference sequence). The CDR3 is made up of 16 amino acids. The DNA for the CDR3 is TGTGCCAGCAGCTTTGGACTAGCGGGAGACGTGTACGAGCAGTACTTC. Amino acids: CASSFGLAGDVYEQYF.

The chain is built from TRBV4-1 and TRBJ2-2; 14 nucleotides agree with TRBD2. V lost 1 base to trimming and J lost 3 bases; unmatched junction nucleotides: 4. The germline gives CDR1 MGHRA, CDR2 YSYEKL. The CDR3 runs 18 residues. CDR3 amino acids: CASSQVGTSGRDTGELFF. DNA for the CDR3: TGCGCCAGCAGCCAAGTTGGGACTAGCGGGAGAGACACCGGGGAGCTGTTTTTT.

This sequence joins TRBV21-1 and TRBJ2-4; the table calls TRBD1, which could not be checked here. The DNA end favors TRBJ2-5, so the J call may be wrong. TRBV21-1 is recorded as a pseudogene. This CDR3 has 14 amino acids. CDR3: CASSHTVPQETQYF. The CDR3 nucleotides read TGTGCCAGCAGCCACACTGTCCCCCAAGAGACCCAGTACTTC.

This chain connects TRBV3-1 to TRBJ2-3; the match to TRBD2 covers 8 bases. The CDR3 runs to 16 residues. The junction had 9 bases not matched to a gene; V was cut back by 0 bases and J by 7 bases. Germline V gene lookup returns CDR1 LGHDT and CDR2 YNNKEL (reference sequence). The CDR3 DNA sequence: TGTGCCAGCAGCCAAGACGGGGAGGTAGCGGGGTATACGCAGTATTTT. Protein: CASSQDGEVAGYTQYF.

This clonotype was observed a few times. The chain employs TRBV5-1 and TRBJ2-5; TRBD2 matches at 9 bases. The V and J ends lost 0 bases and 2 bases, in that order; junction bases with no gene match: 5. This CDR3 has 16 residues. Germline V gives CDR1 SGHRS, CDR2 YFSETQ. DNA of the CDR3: TGCGCCAGCAGCTTGGAGGTAGCGGGAGCGCAAGAGACCCAGTACTTC. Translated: CASSLEVAGAQETQYF.

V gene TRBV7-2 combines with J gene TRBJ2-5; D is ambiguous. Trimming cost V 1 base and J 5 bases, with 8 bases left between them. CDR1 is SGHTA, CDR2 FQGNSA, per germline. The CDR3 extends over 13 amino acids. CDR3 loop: CASSLETRETQYF. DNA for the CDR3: TGTGCCAGCAGCTTAGAAACACGGGAGACCCAGTACTTC.

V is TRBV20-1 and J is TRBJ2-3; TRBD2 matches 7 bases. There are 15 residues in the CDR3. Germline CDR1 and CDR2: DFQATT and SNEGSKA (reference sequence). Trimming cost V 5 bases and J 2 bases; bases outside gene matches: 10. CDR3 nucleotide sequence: TGCAGTGCTGATCCGTTGGGGGGGTTCACAGATACGCAGTATTTT. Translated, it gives CSADPLGGFTDTQYF.

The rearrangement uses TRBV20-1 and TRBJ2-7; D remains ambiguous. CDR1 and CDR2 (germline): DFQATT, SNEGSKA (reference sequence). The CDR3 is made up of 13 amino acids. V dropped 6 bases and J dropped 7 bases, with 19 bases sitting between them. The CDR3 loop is CSAHGGGSREQYF. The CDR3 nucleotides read TGCAGTGCCCATGGCGGTGGGTCCAGGGAGCAGTACTTC.

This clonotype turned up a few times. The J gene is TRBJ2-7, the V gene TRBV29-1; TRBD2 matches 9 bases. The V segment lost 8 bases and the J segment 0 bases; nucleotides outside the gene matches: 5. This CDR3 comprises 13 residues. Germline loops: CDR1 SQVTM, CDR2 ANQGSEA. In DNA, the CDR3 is TGCAGCATTCATAGCGGGAGCTCCTACGAGCAGTACTTC. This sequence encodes CSIHSGSSYEQYF.

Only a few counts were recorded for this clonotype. Here the CDR3 reads CASSLGAWAGYQPQHF. CDR3 DNA: TGTGCCAGCAGCTTAGGGGCTTGGGCAGGGTATCAGCCCCAGCATTTT. V gene TRBV7-2 combines with J gene TRBJ1-5; weak D call: TRBD1 (5 bases). Germline CDR1 and CDR2: SGHTA and FQGNSA. The length of the CDR3 is 16 residues. The V and J ends lost 1 base and 5 bases respectively, with 15 bases between them.

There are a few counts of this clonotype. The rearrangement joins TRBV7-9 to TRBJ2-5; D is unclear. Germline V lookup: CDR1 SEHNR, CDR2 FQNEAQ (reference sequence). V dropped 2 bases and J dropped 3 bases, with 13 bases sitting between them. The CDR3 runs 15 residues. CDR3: CASSLIRVQEETQYF. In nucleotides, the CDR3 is TGTGCCAGCAGCTTAATCCGGGTTCAGGAAGAGACCCAGTACTTC.

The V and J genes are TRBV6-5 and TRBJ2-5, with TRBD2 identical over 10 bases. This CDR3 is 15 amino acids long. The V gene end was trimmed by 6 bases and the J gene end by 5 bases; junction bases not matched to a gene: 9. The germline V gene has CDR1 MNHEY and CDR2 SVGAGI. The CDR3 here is CASSTTLTSGETQYF. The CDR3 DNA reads TGTGCCAGCAGCACCACCTTGACTAGCGGGGAGACCCAGTACTTC.

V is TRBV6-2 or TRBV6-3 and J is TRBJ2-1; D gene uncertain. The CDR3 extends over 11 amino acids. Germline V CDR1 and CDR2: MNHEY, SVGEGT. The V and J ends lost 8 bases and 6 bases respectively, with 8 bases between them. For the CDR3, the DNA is TGTGCCAGCGTTATTAGCAATGAGCAGTTCTTC. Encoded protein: CASVISNEQFF.

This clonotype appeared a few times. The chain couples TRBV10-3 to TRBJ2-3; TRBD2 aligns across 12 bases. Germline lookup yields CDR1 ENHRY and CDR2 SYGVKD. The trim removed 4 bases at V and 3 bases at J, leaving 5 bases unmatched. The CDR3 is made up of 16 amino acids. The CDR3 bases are TGTGCCATCAGTGCTAAGGGGACTAGCGGGACAGATACGCAGTATTTT. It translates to CAISAKGTSGTDTQYF.

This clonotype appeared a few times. The CDR3 loop is CASSSLSLTDTQYF. In DNA form, the CDR3 reads TGCGCCAGCAGCTCCTTATCCCTCACAGATACGCAGTATTTT. The chain employs TRBV4-1 and TRBJ2-3; D is unresolved. CDR3 size: 14 residues. The V end was cut by 5 bases, the J end by 2 bases, with 11 bases between. Per the germline V gene, CDR1 is MGHRA and CDR2 is YSYEKL.

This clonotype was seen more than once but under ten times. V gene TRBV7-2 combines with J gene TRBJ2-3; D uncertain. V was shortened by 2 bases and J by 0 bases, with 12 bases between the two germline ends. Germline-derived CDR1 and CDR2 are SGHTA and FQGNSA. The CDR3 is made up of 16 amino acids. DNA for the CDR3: TGTGCCAGCAGCTTAAGGGCTTTAGGTAGCACAGATACGCAGTATTTT. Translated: CASSLRALGSTDTQYF. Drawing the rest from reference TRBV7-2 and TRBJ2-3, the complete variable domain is GAGVSQSPSNKVTEKGKDVELRCDPISGHTALYWYRQSLGQGLEFLIYFQGNSAPDKSGLPSDRFSAERTGGSVSTLTIQRTQQEDSAVYLCASSLRALGSTDTQYFGPGTRLTVL.

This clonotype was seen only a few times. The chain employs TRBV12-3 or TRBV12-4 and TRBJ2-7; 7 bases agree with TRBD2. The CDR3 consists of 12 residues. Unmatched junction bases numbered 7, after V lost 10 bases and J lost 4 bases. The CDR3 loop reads CATGRGMYEQYF. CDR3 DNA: TGTGCCACGGGGCGGGGGATGTACGAGCAGTACTTC.

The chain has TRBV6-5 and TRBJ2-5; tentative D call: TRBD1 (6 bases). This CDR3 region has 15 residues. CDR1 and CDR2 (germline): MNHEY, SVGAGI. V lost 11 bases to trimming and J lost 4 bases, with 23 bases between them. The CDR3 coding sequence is TGTGCCGTCTCGAGGGGGAGCAGGGGCTCAGAGACCCAGTACTTC. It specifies CAVSRGSRGSETQYF.